The 20 T cell receptor beta chains given below trace back to one sample, sequenced in a study of cytomegalovirus exposure and HLA in healthy donors. Primers: 60 Vbeta forward and 13 Jbeta reverse. Some clones are missing from TCRdb's copy, which holds only in-frame ones; the method was immunoSEQ multiplex PCR. The data contain roughly 130,000 clones, roughly four fifths of them seen just once; the ten biggest clones take up approximately 6%. The sample comprised PBMCs. These receptors were taken from a woman between 45 and 65 years old in good health and CMV-seropositive.

This chain connects TRBV19 to TRBJ1-3, with D perhaps matching TRBD1 (6 bases). This CDR3 spans 15 amino acids. Germline V gives CDR1 LNHDA, CDR2 SQIVND (reference sequence). Trimming left V 6 bases short and J 0 bases short, with 12 bases between. The CDR3 DNA is TGTGCCAGTAGACAGGGTCTTTTCTCTGGAAACACCATATATTTT. Translated, it gives CASRQGLFSGNTIYF. The full variable domain, its missing parts supplied by reference TRBV19 and TRBJ1-3, is DGGITQSPKYLFRKEGQNVTLSCEQNLNHDAMYWYRQDPGQGLRLIYYSQIVNDFQKGDIAEGYSVSREKKESFPLTVTSAQKNPTAFYLCASRQGLFSGNTIYFGEGSWLTVV.

This sequence joins TRBV2 and TRBJ1-4; D uncertain. Germline V gene sequence: CDR1 SNHLY, CDR2 FYNNEI. Trimming pared 8 bases from V and 8 bases from J, leaving 15 bases between. The CDR3 consists of 13 residues. The CDR3 DNA reads as TGTGCCAGCCACGATTCGGGTAGGGAAAAACTGTTTTTT. Its protein is CASHDSGREKLFF.

The chain recombines TRBV6-1 with TRBJ1-6; no definite D call. There are 13 residues in the CDR3. CDR1 is MNHNS, CDR2 SASEGT, per germline. The V end lost 2 bases, the J end lost 8 bases, and 7 bases lay between the germline ends. CDR3 sequence reads: CASSETVDSPLHF. For the CDR3, the DNA is TGTGCCAGCAGTGAAACGGTTGATTCACCCCTCCACTTT.

The CDR3 protein is CASSEWAGGFGNQPQHF. The CDR3 nucleotides are TGTGCCAGCAGTGAATGGGCAGGGGGTTTTGGCAATCAGCCCCAGCATTTT. The chain combines TRBV2 with TRBJ1-5, with TRBD1 matching 7 bases. The V segment lost 2 bases and the J segment 2 bases; nucleotides outside the gene matches: 9. Germline CDR1 reads SNHLY; CDR2 reads FYNNEI. The CDR3 has 17 residues.

The J gene is TRBJ1-5, the V gene TRBV6-5, with a tentative D call TRBD1 (5 bases). The CDR3 sequence is 15 residues long. Germline CDR1 and CDR2: MNHEY and SVGAGI. V was clipped by 6 bases and J by 0 bases, with 12 bases between them. The CDR3 here is CASRPDSYSNQPQHF. The CDR3 DNA sequence: TGTGCCAGCAGACCCGACAGCTATAGCAATCAGCCCCAGCATTTT.

V is TRBV5-1 and J is TRBJ1-1, with no clear D. V was clipped by 2 bases and J by 3 bases, with 17 bases between them. Germline CDR1 reads SGHRS; CDR2 reads YFSETQ. The CDR3 sequence is 16 residues long. CDR3 in DNA: TGCGCCAGCAGCTTCGAGGGCCCCGGTGGGGACACTGAAGCTTTCTTT. It yields the protein CASSFEGPGGDTEAFF.

A word on this clone: The same CDR3 is also encoded by other DNA sequences in this sample. This sequence joins TRBV11-2 and TRBJ2-2; 7 nucleotides align to TRBD2. CDR3 length: 15 amino acids. The V gene end was trimmed by 3 bases and the J gene end by 3 bases; junction bases not matched to a gene: 4. CDR1 and CDR2 (germline): SGHAT, FQNNGV. This CDR3 reads CASSFRGLYTGELFF. CDR3 DNA sequence: TGTGCCAGCAGCTTTCGGGGACTATACACCGGGGAGCTGTTTTTT.

V is TRBV7-2 and J is TRBJ2-1, with a weak D call TRBD2 (7 bases). The CDR3 sequence is 14 residues long. Trimming stripped 8 bases from V and 8 bases from J, with 19 bases between. Germline CDR1 reads SGHTA; CDR2 reads FQGNSA. The CDR3 region is CASASRGPWDEQFF. The CDR3 DNA reads TGTGCCAGCGCTTCGCGGGGGCCTTGGGATGAGCAGTTCTTC.

The J gene is TRBJ1-4, the V gene TRBV9; D is undetermined. CDR3 length: 17 residues. Per the germline V gene, CDR1 is SGDLS and CDR2 is YYNGEE. Deletions cut 1 base from V and 8 bases from J, with 21 bases between. The CDR3 region is CASSVNQRPESPEKLFF. The CDR3 DNA follows: TGTGCCAGCAGCGTAAACCAAAGGCCGGAGTCACCCGAAAAACTGTTTTTT.

The V call is TRBV6-1, the J call TRBJ2-7, with D uncertain. The germline V gene encodes CDR1 MNHNS and CDR2 SASEGT. The CDR3 totals 12 residues. V was shortened by 3 bases and J by 3 bases, with 6 bases between the two germline ends. CDR3 bases: TGTGCCAGCAGTGATCAACTCTACGAGCAGTACTTC. Translated: CASSDQLYEQYF.

This chain uses TRBV5-1 with TRBJ2-7, with 9 nucleotides matching TRBD1. In germline, CDR1 is SGHRS, CDR2 YFSETQ. The V gene end was trimmed by 3 bases and the J gene end by 5 bases; junction bases not matched to a gene: 6. This CDR3 region has 14 residues. The DNA of the CDR3 is TGCGCCAGCAGCTCCGGACAGGGGCAAAACGAGCAGTACTTC. Translation gives CASSSGQGQNEQYF.

The chain combines TRBV5-6 with TRBJ1-2; D call uncertain. CDR1 SGHDT and CDR2 YYEEEE come from the germline V gene. V was clipped by 3 bases and J by 4 bases, with 10 bases between them. This CDR3 comprises 13 residues. The CDR3 is CASSYYTLYGYTF. Written as DNA, the CDR3 is TGTGCCAGCAGCTATTACACCCTCTATGGCTACACCTTC.

The rearrangement uses TRBV7-9 and TRBJ2-7; 13 positions match TRBD2. The CDR3 length is 16 residues. V dropped 5 bases and J dropped 5; count of bases not matched to a gene: 9. The germline V gene has CDR1 SEHNR and CDR2 FQNEAQ (reference sequence). DNA of the CDR3: TGTGCCAGCAGCCCCTCCGGGACTAGCGGGGACCACGAGCAGTACTTC. Encoded protein: CASSPSGTSGDHEQYF. Looking up the rest from reference TRBV7-9 and TRBJ2-7 gives the full variable domain: DTGVSQNPRHKITKRGQNVTFRCDPISEHNRLYWYRQTLGQGPEFLTYFQNEAQLEKSRLLSDRFSAERPKGSFSTLEIQRTEQGDSAMYLCASSPSGTSGDHEQYFGPGTRLTVT.

In this sample, this clone turned up once. The chain employs TRBV7-2 and TRBJ1-4; D is unresolved. Trimming shortened V by 1 base and J by 12 bases, and 15 bases separated the two germline ends. The CDR3 covers 14 residues. CDR1 is SGHTA, CDR2 FQGNSA, per germline. The CDR3 coding sequence is TGTGCCAGCAGCTTAGGTCAAACAGACGGGGAACTGTTTTTT. Amino acids: CASSLGQTDGELFF. Combining the CDR3 with reference TRBV7-2 and TRBJ1-4 gives the whole variable domain GAGVSQSPSNKVTEKGKDVELRCDPISGHTALYWYRQSLGQGLEFLIYFQGNSAPDKSGLPSDRFSAERTGGSVSTLTIQRTQQEDSAVYLCASSLGQTDGELFFGSGTQLSVL.

The rearrangement links TRBV6-5 to TRBJ2-5; D unresolved. This CDR3 region has 12 residues. Germline CDR1 reads MNHEY; CDR2 reads SVGAGI. Trimming cost V 6 bases and J 3 bases, with 8 bases left between them. CDR3 in amino acids: CASRRSKETQYF. In nucleotides, the CDR3 is TGTGCCAGCAGACGGAGTAAAGAGACCCAGTACTTC.

This clone was counted between two and nine times. The chain joins TRBV2 to TRBJ2-5; the D is unclear. V dropped 6 bases and J dropped 5 bases, with 16 bases sitting between them. The CDR3 loop spans 14 amino acids. Per germline, CDR1 SNHLY and CDR2 FYNNEI. As DNA, the CDR3 is TGTGCCAGCAGAGAGCATTCCGACGGGGAGACCCAGTACTTC. Amino acids: CASREHSDGETQYF.

V and J are TRBV18 and TRBJ2-1; a weak D match, TRBD2 (6 bases). This CDR3 comprises 13 residues. Germline values: CDR1 KGHSH, CDR2 LQKENI. V shed 6 bases and J shed 10 bases, with 16 bases lying between them. This CDR3 reads CASSQGTSREQFF. In DNA, the CDR3 is TGTGCCAGCTCTCAAGGGACTTCACGGGAGCAGTTCTTC.

The chain is built from TRBV7-6 and TRBJ2-7; 7 bases agree with TRBD1. The CDR3 is made up of 13 amino acids. Trimming at V came to 4 bases and at J to 5 bases, leaving 5 bases not matched to a gene. Germline V gives CDR1 SGHVS, CDR2 FNYEAQ. The DNA for the CDR3 is TGTGCCAGCAGCTGGACAGGAGGACACGAGCAGTACTTC. As protein: CASSWTGGHEQYF.

The rearrangement uses TRBV7-8 and TRBJ2-5; D is ambiguous. This CDR3 comprises 12 residues. Germline loops: CDR1 SGHVS, CDR2 FQNEAQ. V lost 1 base to trimming and J lost 5 bases, with 5 bases between them. The CDR3 nucleotides are TGTGCCAGCAGCTTAGTGGAGGAGACCCAGTACTTC. Its protein product is CASSLVEETQYF.

The chain has TRBV16 and TRBJ1-5; a possible D gene is TRBD1 (5 bases). Looked up from germline, CDR1 is KGHSY and CDR2 is FQNENV. V was cut by 2 bases and J by 5 bases, with 10 bases left in between. This CDR3 is 14 amino acids long. For the CDR3, the DNA is TGTGCCAGCAGCCAAGCGGGGACCTATCAGCCCCAGCATTTT. Amino acid sequence: CASSQAGTYQPQHF.